Sequencing of this TCR beta chain was carried out in a study of T cell repertoires in cytomegalovirus infection. TCRdb reprocessed the reads with MiXCR, giving one entry per CDR3 protein. The sample consists of under 250,000 distinct CDR3 sequences, roughly an eighth of them appearing once. This clonotype was recorded at least ten times. Input material: PBMCs. The receptor was derived from a human donor in good health (CMV status not recorded). Some clones in this sample may be carry-over from other donors' samples.

This CDR3 is CASSLSGPYEQYF. In DNA, the CDR3 is TGTGCCAGCAGCTTAAGCGGACCCTACGAGCAGTACTTC. The V and J genes are TRBV7-3 and TRBJ2-7; D gene uncertain. CDR3 length: 13 amino acids. Deletions cut 1 base from V and 2 bases from J, with 6 bases between. Per germline, CDR1 SGHTA and CDR2 FQGTGA.